A single sample gave rise to the 3 T cell receptor beta chains below, sequenced in a study of blood T cells in healthy people across ages. The use of a sample-barcoded 5' primer and a J-beta primer mix characterized a second PCR of 7 to 11 cycles. One entry per CDR3 protein, called by TCRdb with MiXCR from the 5' RACE reads. The sample consists of approximately 360,000 distinct CDR3 sequences, more than 45% of them appearing once. Source material: blood. The receptors here all came from a man between 60 and 70 years old in good health.

This rearrangement joins TRBV6-4 to TRBJ1-1; D is possibly TRBD1 (5 bases). Trimming removed 1 base from V and 1 base from J, with 13 bases in between. Germline CDR1 is MRHNA and CDR2 is SNTAGT. The CDR3 is 16 amino acids. As DNA, the CDR3 is TGTGCCAGCAGTGACTGGTATGGGGCGGGGAACACTGAAGCTTTCTTT. Translating it yields CASSDWYGAGNTEAFF.

The J gene is TRBJ2-3, the V gene TRBV9; D gene unclear. Trimming cost V 2 bases and J 2 bases, with 6 bases left between them. Germline lookup yields CDR1 SGDLS and CDR2 YYNGEE. This CDR3 comprises 13 residues. CDR3 loop: CASSVTFTDTQYF. The CDR3 DNA reads as TGTGCCAGCAGCGTTACTTTCACAGATACGCAGTATTTT.

V usage is TRBV5-5 and J usage is TRBJ2-3; 8 bases line up with TRBD1. The germline gives CDR1 SGHKS, CDR2 YYEKEE (reference sequence). The trim removed 2 bases at V and 1 base at J, leaving 6 bases unmatched. This CDR3 is built from 16 residues. The CDR3: CASSLSGGEGTDTQYF. The CDR3 DNA reads TGTGCCAGCAGCTTATCAGGGGGCGAAGGCACAGATACGCAGTATTTT.